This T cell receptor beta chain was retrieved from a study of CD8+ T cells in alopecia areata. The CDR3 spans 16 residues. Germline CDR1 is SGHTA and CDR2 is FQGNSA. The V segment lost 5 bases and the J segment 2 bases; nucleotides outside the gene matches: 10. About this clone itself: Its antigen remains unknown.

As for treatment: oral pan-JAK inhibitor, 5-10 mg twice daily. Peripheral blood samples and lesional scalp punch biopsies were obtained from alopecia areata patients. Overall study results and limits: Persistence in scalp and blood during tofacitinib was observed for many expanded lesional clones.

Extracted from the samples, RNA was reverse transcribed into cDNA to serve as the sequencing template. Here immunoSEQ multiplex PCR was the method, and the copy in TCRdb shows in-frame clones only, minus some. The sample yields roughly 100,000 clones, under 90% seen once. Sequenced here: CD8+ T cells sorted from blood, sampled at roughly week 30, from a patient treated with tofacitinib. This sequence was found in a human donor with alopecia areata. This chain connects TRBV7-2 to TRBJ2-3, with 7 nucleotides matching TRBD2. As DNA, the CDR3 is TGTGCCAGCAGCCTTAATCTGGGACTAATCACAGATACGCAGTATTTT. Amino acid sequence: CASSLNLGLITDTQYF.